Shown below are 6 T cell receptor beta chains from a single sample sequenced in a study of blood T cell repertoires in COVID-19. The repertoire was sequenced with immunoSEQ multiplex PCR; TCRdb's copy has only in-frame clones and lacks some. This repertoire shows approximately 360,000 clones, 90% found once; its top ten account for around 7%. The specimen was peripheral blood. These receptors were obtained from a man younger than 30 with active or convalescent COVID-19.

This chain uses TRBV5-4 with TRBJ2-7, with 15 bases aligning to TRBD2. Trimming cost V 4 bases and J 4 bases; bases outside gene matches: 6. The CDR3 covers 16 residues. In germline, CDR1 is SGHNT, CDR2 YYREEE (reference sequence). The CDR3 nucleotides read TGTGCCAGCAGCCCGGGGACTAGCGGGAGGCAGTACGAGCAGTACTTC. As protein: CASSPGTSGRQYEQYF.

The V call is TRBV5-1, the J call TRBJ2-2, with D perhaps TRBD1 (5 bases). Per germline, CDR1 SGHRS and CDR2 YFSETQ. The CDR3 spans 15 residues. V was cut by 4 bases and J by 4 bases, with 14 bases left in between. This CDR3 is CASSKTPRATGELFF. CDR3 bases: TGCGCCAGCAGCAAAACCCCCAGGGCCACCGGGGAGCTGTTTTTT. Full variable domain (outside the CDR3, taken from reference TRBV5-1 and TRBJ2-2): KAGVTQTPRYLIKTRGQQVTLSCSPISGHRSVSWYQQTPGQGLQFLFEYFSETQRNKGNFPGRFSGRQFSNSRSEMNVSTLELGDSALYLCASSKTPRATGELFFGEGSRLTVL.

The chain combines TRBV10-3 with TRBJ2-2, with a possible D match to TRBD1 (6 bases). Between the trimmed V and J ends, which lost 8 bases and 0 bases, there was a span of 13 bases. CDR3 length: 15 residues. Germline CDR1 and CDR2: ENHRY and SYGVKD. CDR3 DNA: TGTGCCATCCGATCAGGGGCCCCGAACACCGGGGAGCTGTTTTTT. Translating gives CAIRSGAPNTGELFF.

The CDR3 protein is CASSEGTGVFPEAFF. CDR3 nucleotides: TGTGCCAGCAGTGAAGGGACAGGGGTTTTTCCCGAAGCTTTCTTT. The chain employs TRBV28 and TRBJ1-1; 10 nucleotides line up with TRBD1. The CDR3 consists of 15 residues. Germline V gives CDR1 MDHEN, CDR2 SYDVKM. Trimming at V came to 5 bases and at J to 8 bases, leaving 11 bases not matched to a gene.

This chain links TRBV19 with TRBJ2-2; 8 nucleotides agree with TRBD2. The CDR3 covers 15 residues. Germline values: CDR1 LNHDA, CDR2 SQIVND (reference sequence). V lost 4 bases to trimming and J lost 6 bases; unmatched junction nucleotides: 7. CDR3 sequence: CASSTWPGGSGELFF. CDR3 in DNA: TGTGCCAGTAGTACATGGCCGGGGGGGTCCGGGGAGCTGTTTTTT.

This clone has a single count. This chain uses TRBV27 with TRBJ2-7, with 9 nucleotides matching TRBD2. Germline CDR1 reads MNHEY; CDR2 reads SMNVEV (reference sequence). Losses at the gene ends were 4 bases for V and 6 bases for J; bases not matched to a gene: 7. This CDR3 spans 14 amino acids. CDR3 DNA: TGTGCCAGCAGTTGGGCTAGCGGGGTCGGCGAGCAGTACTTC. It yields the protein CASSWASGVGEQYF.